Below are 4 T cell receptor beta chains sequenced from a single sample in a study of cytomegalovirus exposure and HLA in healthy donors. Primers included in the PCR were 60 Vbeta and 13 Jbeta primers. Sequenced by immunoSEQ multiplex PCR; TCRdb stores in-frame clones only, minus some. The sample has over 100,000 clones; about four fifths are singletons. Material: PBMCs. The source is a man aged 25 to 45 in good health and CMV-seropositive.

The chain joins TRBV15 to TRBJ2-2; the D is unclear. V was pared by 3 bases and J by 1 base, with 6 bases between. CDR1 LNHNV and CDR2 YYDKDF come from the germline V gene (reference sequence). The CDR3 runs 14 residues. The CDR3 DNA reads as TGTGCCACCAGCAGGTACAGGAACACCGGGGAGCTGTTTTTT. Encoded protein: CATSRYRNTGELFF.

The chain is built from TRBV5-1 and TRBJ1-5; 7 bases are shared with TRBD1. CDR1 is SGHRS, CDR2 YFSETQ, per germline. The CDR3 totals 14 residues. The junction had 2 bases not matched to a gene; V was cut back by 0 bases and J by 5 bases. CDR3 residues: CASSLGTGDQPQHF. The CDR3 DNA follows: TGCGCCAGCAGCTTGGGGACAGGCGATCAGCCCCAGCATTTT. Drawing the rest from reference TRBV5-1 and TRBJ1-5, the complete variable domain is KAGVTQTPRYLIKTRGQQVTLSCSPISGHRSVSWYQQTPGQGLQFLFEYFSETQRNKGNFPGRFSGRQFSNSRSEMNVSTLELGDSALYLCASSLGTGDQPQHFGDGTRLSIL.

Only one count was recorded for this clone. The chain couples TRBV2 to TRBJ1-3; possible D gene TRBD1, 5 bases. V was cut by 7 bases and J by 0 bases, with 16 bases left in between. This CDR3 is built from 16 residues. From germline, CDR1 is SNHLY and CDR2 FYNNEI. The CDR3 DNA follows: TGTGCCAGCAAACCCGGGACTGAAGTCTCTGGAAACACCATATATTTT. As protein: CASKPGTEVSGNTIYF.

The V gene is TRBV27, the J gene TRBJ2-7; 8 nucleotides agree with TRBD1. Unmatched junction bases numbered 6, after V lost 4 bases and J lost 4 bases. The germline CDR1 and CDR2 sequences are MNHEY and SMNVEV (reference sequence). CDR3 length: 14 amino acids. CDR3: CASSYTGGRYEQYF. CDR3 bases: TGTGCCAGCAGTTATACAGGGGGACGATACGAGCAGTACTTC.